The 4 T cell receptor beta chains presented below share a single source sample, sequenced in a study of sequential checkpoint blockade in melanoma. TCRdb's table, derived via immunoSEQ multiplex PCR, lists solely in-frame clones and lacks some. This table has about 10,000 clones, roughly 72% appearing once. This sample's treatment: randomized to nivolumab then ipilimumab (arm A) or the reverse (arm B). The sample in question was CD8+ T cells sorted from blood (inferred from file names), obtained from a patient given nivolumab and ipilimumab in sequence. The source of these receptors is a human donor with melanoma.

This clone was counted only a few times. Written as DNA, the CDR3 is TGTGCCAGCAGCCAACCCGGACAGGGGGCGTCCGGCTACACCTTC. Amino acid sequence: CASSQPGQGASGYTF. This rearrangement joins TRBV4-2 to TRBJ1-2; 11 nucleotides agree with TRBD1. V shed 2 bases and J 8 bases; nucleotides not matched to a gene: 7. CDR1 is LGHNA and CDR2 is YNFKEQ in the germline V gene. The CDR3 consists of 15 residues.

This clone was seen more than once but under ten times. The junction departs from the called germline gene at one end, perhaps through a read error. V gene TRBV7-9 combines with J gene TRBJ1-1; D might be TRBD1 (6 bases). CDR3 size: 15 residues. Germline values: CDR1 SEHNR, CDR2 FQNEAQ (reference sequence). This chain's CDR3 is CASSLLGGRNTEAFF. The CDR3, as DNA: TGCGCCAGCAGCCTCTTGGGGGGGCGGAACACTGAAGCTTTCTTT.

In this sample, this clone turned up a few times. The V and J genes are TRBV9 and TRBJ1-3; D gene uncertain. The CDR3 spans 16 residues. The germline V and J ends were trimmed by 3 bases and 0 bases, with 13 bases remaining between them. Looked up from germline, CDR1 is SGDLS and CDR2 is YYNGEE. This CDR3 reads CASSADDFSSGNTIYF. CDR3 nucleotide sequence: TGTGCCAGCAGCGCCGATGATTTTAGCTCTGGAAACACCATATATTTT.

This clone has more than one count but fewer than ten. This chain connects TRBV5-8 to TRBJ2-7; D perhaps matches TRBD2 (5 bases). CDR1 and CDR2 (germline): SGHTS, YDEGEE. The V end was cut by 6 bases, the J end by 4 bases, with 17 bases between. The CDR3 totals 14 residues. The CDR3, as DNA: TGTGCCAGCACCGAAGGCCACAGCGGATACGAGCAGTACTTC. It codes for CASTEGHSGYEQYF.